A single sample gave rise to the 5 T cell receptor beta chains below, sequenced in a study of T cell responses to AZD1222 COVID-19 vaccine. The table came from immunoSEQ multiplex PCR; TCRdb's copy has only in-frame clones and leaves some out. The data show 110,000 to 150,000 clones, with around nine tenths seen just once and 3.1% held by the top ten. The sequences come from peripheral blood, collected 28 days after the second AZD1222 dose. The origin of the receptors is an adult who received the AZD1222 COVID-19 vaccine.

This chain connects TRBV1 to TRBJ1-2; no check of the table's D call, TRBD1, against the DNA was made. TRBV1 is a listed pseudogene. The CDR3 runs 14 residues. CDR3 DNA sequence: TGCACCAGCAGCCAGCGACAGGGGGCTCGAGGCTACACCTTC. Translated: CTSSQRQGARGYTF.

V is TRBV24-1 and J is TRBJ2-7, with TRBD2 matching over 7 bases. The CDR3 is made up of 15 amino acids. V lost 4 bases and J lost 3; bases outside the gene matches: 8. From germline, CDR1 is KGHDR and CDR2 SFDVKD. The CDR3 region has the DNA TGTGCCACCAGTGACCCCACAGCGGGAAGCTACGAGCAGTACTTC. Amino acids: CATSDPTAGSYEQYF.

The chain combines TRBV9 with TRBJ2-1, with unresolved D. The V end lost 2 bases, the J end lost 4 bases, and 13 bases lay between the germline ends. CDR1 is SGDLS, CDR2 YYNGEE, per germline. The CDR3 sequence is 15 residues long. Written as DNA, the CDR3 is TGTGCCAGCAGCGTCGCAATGGGCACGTACAATGAGCAGTTCTTC. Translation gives CASSVAMGTYNEQFF.

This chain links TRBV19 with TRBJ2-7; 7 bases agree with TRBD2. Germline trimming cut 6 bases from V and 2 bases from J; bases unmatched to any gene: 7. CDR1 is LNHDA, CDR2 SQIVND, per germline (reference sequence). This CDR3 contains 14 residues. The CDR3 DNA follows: TGTGCCAGTAGGGGGAGCGGGGCGACCTACGAGCAGTACTTC. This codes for CASRGSGATYEQYF.

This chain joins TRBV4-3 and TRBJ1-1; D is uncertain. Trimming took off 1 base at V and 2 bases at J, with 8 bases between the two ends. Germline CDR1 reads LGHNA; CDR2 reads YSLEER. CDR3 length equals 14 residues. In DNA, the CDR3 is TGCGCCAGCAGCCAAGTTGCGAGAAACACTGAAGCTTTCTTT. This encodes CASSQVARNTEAFF.